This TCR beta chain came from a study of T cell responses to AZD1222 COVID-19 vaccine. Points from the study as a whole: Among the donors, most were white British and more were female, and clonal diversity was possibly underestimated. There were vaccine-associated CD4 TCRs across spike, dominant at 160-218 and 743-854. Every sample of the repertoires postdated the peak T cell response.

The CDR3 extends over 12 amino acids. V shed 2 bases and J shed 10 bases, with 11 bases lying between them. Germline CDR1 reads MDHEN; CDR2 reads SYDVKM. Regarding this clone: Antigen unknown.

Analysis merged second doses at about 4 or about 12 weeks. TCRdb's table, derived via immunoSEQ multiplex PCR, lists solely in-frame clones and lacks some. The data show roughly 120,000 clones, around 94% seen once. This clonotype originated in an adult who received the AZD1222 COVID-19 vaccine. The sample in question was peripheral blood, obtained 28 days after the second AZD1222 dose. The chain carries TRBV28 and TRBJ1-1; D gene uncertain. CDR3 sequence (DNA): TGTGCCAGCAGTTTAGGGCTAAGGCGAGCTTTCTTT. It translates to CASSLGLRRAFF.